Shown below are 3 T cell receptor beta chains from a single sample sequenced in a study of cytomegalovirus exposure and HLA in healthy donors (dated 2017 in TCRdb). Receptor amplification or capture employed the immunoSEQ multiplex PCR assay. A mixture of 60 forward primers for TCR Vbeta segments and 13 reverse primers for TCR Jbeta segments was used in the multiplex PCR. TCRdb carries this immuneACCESS record with in-frame sequences only. Its versions omit some clonotypes, under half of them owing to an unresolved V gene in the studies checked, with the rest unexplained. The sample table contains some 190,000 clones; only one count was recorded for around four fifths of them. Approximately 1.2% of the sample is held by the ten biggest clonotypes. The sample taken for sequencing was PBMCs. These receptors were taken from a boy between 2 and 10 years old in good health and CMV-seronegative.

The chain carries TRBV6-5 and TRBJ1-3; D not certain. The V end was cut by 5 bases, the J end by 2 bases, with 7 bases between. This CDR3 is 13 amino acids long. Germline CDR1 and CDR2: MNHEY and SVGAGI. CDR3 DNA: TGTGCCAGCAGTGTACAGCCTGGAAACACCATATATTTT. Encoded protein: CASSVQPGNTIYF.

This sequence joins TRBV30 and TRBJ2-5; tentatively, D is TRBD1 (5 bases). The CDR3 contains 13 residues. Germline assignment: CDR1 GTSNPN and CDR2 SVGIG (reference sequence). V gave up 1 base and J gave up 4 bases, with 10 bases separating them. CDR3 in amino acids: CAWSERGPETQYF. The CDR3 DNA reads as TGTGCCTGGAGTGAAAGGGGCCCAGAGACCCAGTACTTC.

The rearrangement links TRBV7-6 to TRBJ1-2; D gene unclear. Germline CDR1 reads SGHVS; CDR2 reads FNYEAQ. Between the trimmed V and J ends, which lost 0 bases and 6 bases, there was a span of 5 bases. The CDR3 covers 12 residues. This chain's CDR3 is CASSLAGDGYTF. In DNA form, the CDR3 reads TGTGCCAGCAGCTTAGCGGGAGATGGCTACACCTTC.